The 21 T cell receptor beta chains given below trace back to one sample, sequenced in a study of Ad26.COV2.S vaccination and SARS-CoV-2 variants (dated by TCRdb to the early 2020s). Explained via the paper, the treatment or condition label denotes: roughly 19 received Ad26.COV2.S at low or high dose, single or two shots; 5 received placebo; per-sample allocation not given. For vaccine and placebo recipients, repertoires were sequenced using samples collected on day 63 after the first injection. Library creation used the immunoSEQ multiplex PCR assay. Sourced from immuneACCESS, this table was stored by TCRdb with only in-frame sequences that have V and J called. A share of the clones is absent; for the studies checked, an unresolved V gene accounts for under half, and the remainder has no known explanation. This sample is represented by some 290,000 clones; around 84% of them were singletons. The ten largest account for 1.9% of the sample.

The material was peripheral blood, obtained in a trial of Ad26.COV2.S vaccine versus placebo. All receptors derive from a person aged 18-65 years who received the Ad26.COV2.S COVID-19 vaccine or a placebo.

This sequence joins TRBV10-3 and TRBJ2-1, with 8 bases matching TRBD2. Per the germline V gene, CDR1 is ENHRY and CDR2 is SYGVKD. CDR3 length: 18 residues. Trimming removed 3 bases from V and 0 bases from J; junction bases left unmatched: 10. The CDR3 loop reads CAISDPTSGAISYNEQFF. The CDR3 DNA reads TGTGCCATCAGTGATCCAACTAGCGGAGCAATCTCCTACAATGAGCAGTTCTTC.

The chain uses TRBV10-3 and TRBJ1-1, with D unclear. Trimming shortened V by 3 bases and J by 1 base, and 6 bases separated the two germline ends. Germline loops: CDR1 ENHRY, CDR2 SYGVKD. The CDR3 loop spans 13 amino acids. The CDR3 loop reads CAISEIGNTEAFF. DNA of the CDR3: TGTGCCATCAGTGAAATAGGGAACACTGAAGCTTTCTTT.

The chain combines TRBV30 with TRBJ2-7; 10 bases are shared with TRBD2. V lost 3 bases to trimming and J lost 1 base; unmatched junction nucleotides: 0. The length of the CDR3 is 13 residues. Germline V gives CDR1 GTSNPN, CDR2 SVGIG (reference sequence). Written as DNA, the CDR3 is TGTGCCTGGAGACTAGCGGGGTCCTACGAGCAGTACTTC. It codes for CAWRLAGSYEQYF.

The CDR3 loop reads CASSLLRYFTYEQYF. The CDR3 bases are TGTGCCAGCAGCTTGCTCCGCTATTTTACCTACGAGCAGTACTTC. The V and J genes are TRBV5-4 and TRBJ2-7; unclear D gene. CDR1 is SGHNT and CDR2 is YYREEE in the germline V gene (reference sequence). Trimming left V 1 base short and J 2 bases short, with 13 bases between. There are 15 residues in the CDR3.

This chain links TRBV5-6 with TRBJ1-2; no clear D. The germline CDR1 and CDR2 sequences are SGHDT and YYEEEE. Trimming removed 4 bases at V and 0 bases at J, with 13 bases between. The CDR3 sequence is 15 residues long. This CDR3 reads CASSPLESSNYGYTF. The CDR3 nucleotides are TGTGCCAGCAGCCCCCTGGAGTCCTCTAACTATGGCTACACCTTC.

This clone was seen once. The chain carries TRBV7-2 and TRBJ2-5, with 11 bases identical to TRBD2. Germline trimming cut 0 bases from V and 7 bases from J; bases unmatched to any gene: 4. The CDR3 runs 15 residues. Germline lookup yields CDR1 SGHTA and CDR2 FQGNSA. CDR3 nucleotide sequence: TGTGCCAGCAGCTTAGCGGCTAGCGGGGGGTGGACCCAGTACTTC. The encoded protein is CASSLAASGGWTQYF. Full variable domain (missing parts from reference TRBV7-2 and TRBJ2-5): GAGVSQSPSNKVTEKGKDVELRCDPISGHTALYWYRQSLGQGLEFLIYFQGNSAPDKSGLPSDRFSAERTGGSVSTLTIQRTQQEDSAVYLCASSLAASGGWTQYFGPGTRLLVL.

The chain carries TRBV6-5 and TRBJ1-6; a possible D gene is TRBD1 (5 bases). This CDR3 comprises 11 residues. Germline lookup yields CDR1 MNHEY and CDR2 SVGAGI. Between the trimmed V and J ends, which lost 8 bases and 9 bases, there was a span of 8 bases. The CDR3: CASGGGSPLHF. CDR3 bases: TGTGCCAGCGGGGGAGGTTCACCCCTCCACTTT.

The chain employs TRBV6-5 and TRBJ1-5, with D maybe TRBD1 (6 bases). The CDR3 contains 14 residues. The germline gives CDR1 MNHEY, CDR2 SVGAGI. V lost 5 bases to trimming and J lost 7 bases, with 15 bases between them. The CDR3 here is CASSLQGVGQPQHF. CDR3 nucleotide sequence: TGTGCCAGCAGTCTACAGGGCGTCGGGCAGCCCCAGCATTTT.

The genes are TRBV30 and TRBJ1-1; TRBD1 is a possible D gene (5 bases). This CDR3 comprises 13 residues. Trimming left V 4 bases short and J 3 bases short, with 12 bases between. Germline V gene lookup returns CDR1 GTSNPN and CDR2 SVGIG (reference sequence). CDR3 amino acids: CAWNPPGYTEAFF. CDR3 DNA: TGTGCCTGGAATCCCCCAGGGTACACTGAAGCTTTCTTT.

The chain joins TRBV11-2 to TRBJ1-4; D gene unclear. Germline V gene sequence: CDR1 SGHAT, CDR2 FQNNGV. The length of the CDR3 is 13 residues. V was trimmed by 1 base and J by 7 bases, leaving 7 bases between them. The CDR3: CASSLAGFEKLFF. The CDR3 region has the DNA TGTGCCAGCAGCTTAGCTGGGTTTGAAAAACTGTTTTTT. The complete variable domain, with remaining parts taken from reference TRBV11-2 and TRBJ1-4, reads EAGVAQSPRYKIIEKRQSVAFWCNPISGHATLYWYQQILGQGPKLLIQFQNNGVVDDSQLPKDRFSAERLKGVDSTLKIQPAKLEDSAVYLCASSLAGFEKLFFGSGTQLSVL.

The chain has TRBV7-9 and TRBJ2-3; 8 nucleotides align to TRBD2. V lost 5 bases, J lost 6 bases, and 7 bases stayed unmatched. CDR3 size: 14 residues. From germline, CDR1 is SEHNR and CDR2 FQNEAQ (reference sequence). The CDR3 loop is CASSKAGAGDTQYF. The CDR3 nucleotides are TGTGCCAGCAGCAAAGCGGGGGCCGGGGATACGCAGTATTTT.

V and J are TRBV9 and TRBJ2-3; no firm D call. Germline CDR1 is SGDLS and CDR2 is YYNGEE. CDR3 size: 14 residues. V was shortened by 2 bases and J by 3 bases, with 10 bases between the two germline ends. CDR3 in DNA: TGTGCCAGCAGCGTCTCCGGGTCGACAGATACGCAGTATTTT. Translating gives CASSVSGSTDTQYF.

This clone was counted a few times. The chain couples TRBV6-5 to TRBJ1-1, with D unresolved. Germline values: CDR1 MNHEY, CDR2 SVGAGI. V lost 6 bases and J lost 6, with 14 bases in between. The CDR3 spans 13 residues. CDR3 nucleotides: TGTGCCAGCAGCCGTACGAGAATGGCTGAAGCTTTCTTT. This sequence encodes CASSRTRMAEAFF.

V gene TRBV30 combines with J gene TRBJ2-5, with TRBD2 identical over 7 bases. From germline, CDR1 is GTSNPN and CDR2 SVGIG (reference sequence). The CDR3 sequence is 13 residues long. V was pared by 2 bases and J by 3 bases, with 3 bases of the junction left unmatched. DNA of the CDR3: TGTGCCTGGAGTTTGGGGGGGGAAGAGACCCAGTACTTC. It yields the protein CAWSLGGEETQYF.

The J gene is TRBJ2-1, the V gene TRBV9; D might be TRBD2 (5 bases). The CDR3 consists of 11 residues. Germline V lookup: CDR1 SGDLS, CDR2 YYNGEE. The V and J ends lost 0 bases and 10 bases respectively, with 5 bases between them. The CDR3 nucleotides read TGTGCCAGCAGCGTAGCGGGGGAGCAGTTCTTC. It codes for CASSVAGEQFF.

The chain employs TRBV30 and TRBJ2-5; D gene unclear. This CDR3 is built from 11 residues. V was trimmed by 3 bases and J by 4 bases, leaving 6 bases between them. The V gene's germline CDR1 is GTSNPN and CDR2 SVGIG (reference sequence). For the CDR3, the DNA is TGTGCCTGGAGGGGGTCAGAGACCCAGTACTTC. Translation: CAWRGSETQYF.

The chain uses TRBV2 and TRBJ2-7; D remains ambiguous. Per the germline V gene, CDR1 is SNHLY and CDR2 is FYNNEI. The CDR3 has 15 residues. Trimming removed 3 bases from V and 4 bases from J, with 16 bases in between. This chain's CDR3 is CASSESPGTTYEQYF. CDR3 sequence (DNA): TGTGCCAGCAGTGAGTCTCCCGGCACAACTTACGAGCAGTACTTC. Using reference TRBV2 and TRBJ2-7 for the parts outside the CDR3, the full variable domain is EPEVTQTPSHQVTQMGQEVILRCVPISNHLYFYWYRQILGQKVEFLVSFYNNEISEKSEIFDDQFSVERPDGSNFTLKIRSTKLEDSAMYFCASSESPGTTYEQYFGPGTRLTVT.

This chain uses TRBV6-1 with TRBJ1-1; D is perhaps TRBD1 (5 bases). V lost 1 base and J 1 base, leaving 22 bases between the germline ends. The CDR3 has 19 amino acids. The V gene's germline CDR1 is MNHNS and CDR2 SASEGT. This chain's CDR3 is CASSEGTHRLGLANTEAFF. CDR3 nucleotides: TGTGCCAGCAGTGAAGGGACCCACAGGTTGGGTTTGGCGAACACTGAAGCTTTCTTT.

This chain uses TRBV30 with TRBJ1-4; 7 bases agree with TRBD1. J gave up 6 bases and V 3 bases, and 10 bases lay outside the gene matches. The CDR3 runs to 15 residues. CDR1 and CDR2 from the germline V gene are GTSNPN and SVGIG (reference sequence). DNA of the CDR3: TGTGCCTGGAGGCGAGAAAGGGGGCAGGATGAAAAACTGTTTTTT. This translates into CAWRRERGQDEKLFF. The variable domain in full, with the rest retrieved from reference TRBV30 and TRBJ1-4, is SQTIHQWPATLVQPVGSPLSLECTVEGTSNPNLYWYRQAAGRGLQLLFYSVGIGQISSEVPQNLSASRPQDRQFILSSKKLLLSDSGFYLCAWRRERGQDEKLFFGSGTQLSVL.

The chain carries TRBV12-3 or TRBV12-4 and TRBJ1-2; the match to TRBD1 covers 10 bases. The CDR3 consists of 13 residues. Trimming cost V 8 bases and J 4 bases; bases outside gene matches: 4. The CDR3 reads CASRQGATYGYTF. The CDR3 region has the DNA TGTGCCAGCCGACAGGGGGCGACCTATGGCTACACCTTC.

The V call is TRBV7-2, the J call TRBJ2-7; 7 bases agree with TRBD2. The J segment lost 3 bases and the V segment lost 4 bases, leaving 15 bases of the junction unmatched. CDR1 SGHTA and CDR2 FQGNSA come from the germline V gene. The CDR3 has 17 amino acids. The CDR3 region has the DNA TGTGCCAGCAGCTCCCGTCCTGGAAGCGGGGCTTACTACGAGCAGTACTTC. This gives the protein CASSSRPGSGAYYEQYF.